The 13 T cell receptor beta chains presented below share a single source sample, sequenced in a study of response to subunit inactivated influenza vaccine. Via MiXCR, TCRdb re-called the RT-PCR reads, giving one row per CDR3 protein. The sample shows approximately 730,000 distinct CDR3 sequences, about 14% of them seen only once. The sequenced sample was PBMCs from blood, obtained roughly 15 days before vaccination. The receptors stem from a man aged 50 to 59 who received an inactivated influenza vaccine.

This clonotype was picked up a small number of times. V is TRBV12-3 or TRBV12-4 and J is TRBJ2-7; TRBD1 matches 12 bases. V dropped 8 bases and J dropped 5; count of bases not matched to a gene: 10. The CDR3 spans 15 residues. The CDR3 loop reads CASARDGTGGDEQYF. For the CDR3, the DNA is TGTGCCAGCGCTAGGGACGGGACAGGGGGCGACGAGCAGTACTTC.

This clonotype was recorded a few times. The chain carries TRBV10-3 and TRBJ2-7; unclear D gene. This CDR3 has 12 amino acids. The V end was cut by 3 bases, the J end by 0 bases, with 3 bases between. Per germline, CDR1 ENHRY and CDR2 SYGVKD. The CDR3 DNA is TGTGCCATCAGTGACAGCTCCTACGAGCAGTACTTC. Its protein is CAISDSSYEQYF.

Regarding this clonotype: Here the CDR3 omits its conserved ending phenylalanine or tryptophan, so a read error is the likely source. The V gene is TRBV5-1, the J gene TRBJ1-2; no firm D call. CDR1 SGHRS and CDR2 YFSETQ come from the germline V gene. The ends were cut back, 4 bases at V and 2 bases at J, with 12 bases in the middle. The CDR3 length is 14 residues. The CDR3 sequence: CASSPTSLNYGYTS. In DNA form, the CDR3 reads TGCGCCAGCAGCCCAACCAGCCTGAACTATGGCTACACCTCC.

CDR3 bases: TGTGCCAGCAGCCAAGATTTCGTAAGTCGGAGTGGCTACACCTTC. Its translation: CASSQDFVSRSGYTF. The chain has TRBV4-2 and TRBJ1-2, with D unresolved. The germline V and J ends were trimmed by 0 bases and 7 bases, with 15 bases remaining between them. The CDR3 is made up of 15 amino acids. Germline CDR1 is LGHNA and CDR2 is YNFKEQ.

The CDR3 here is CASSKTSGGTGELFF. The DNA for the CDR3 is TGTGCCAGCAGTAAGACTAGCGGGGGAACCGGGGAGCTGTTTTTT. The chain links TRBV25-1 to TRBJ2-2, with 12 positions matching TRBD2. Germline CDR1 reads MGHDK; CDR2 reads SYGVNS. This CDR3 has 15 amino acids. V gave up 5 bases and J gave up 5 bases; unmatched junction bases: 3.

The sample holds many counts of this clonotype. The chain couples TRBV12-3 or TRBV12-4 to TRBJ2-3; TRBD2 agrees at 15 bases. The V segment lost 5 bases and the J segment 2 bases; nucleotides outside the gene matches: 2. This CDR3 is built from 16 residues. CDR3 coding DNA: TGTGCCAGCAGTGGGACTAGCGGGGGGCCCACAGATACGCAGTATTTT. Protein product: CASSGTSGGPTDTQYF.

The V and J genes are TRBV10-3 and TRBJ2-7; D perhaps matches TRBD2 (5 bases). This CDR3 region has 14 residues. V was shortened by 5 bases and J by 3 bases, with 14 bases between the two germline ends. CDR1 and CDR2 (germline): ENHRY, SYGVKD. The CDR3 reads CAISSQDSSYEQYF. The CDR3 nucleotides are TGTGCCATCAGTTCCCAGGACTCAAGCTACGAGCAGTACTTC.

In this sample, this clonotype turned up once. The CDR3 reads CASKPGTSGGASYNEQFF. CDR3 nucleotide sequence: TGTGCCAGCAAACCCGGGACTAGCGGGGGGGCCTCCTACAATGAGCAGTTCTTC. J is TRBJ2-1 and V is TRBV2, with 16 bases fitting TRBD2. CDR3 size: 18 residues. Losses at the gene ends were 7 bases for V and 0 bases for J; bases not matched to a gene: 6. CDR1 is SNHLY, CDR2 FYNNEI, per germline.

The chain uses TRBV30 and TRBJ1-2; D call uncertain. The CDR3 runs to 15 residues. V lost 5 bases and J 4 bases, leaving 20 bases between the germline ends. Germline V lookup: CDR1 GTSNPN, CDR2 SVGIG (reference sequence). The CDR3 DNA is TGTGCCTGGGGAAGACCCCGGCAGACCCCCTATGGCTACACCTTC. This codes for CAWGRPRQTPYGYTF.

The rearrangement links TRBV4-2 to TRBJ2-1; D remains ambiguous. Trimming took off 0 bases at V and 6 bases at J, with 9 bases between the two ends. The CDR3 extends over 14 amino acids. Per the germline V gene, CDR1 is LGHNA and CDR2 is YNFKEQ. The CDR3 DNA reads TGTGCCAGCAGCCAAGACTGGACGACCAATGAGCAGTTCTTC. Protein: CASSQDWTTNEQFF.

The J gene is TRBJ1-1, the V gene TRBV12-3 or TRBV12-4; D gene ambiguous. Trimming removed 8 bases from V and 1 base from J, with 14 bases in between. The CDR3 runs 14 residues. CDR3: CASSSPEANTEAFF. DNA of the CDR3: TGTGCCAGCTCCTCCCCTGAGGCGAACACTGAAGCTTTCTTT.

This clonotype was observed a few times. The gene calls are TRBV5-1 and TRBJ2-5; 9 bases align to TRBD1. Looked up from germline, CDR1 is SGHRS and CDR2 is YFSETQ. The V segment lost 4 bases and the J segment 4 bases; nucleotides outside the gene matches: 5. This CDR3 has 14 residues. The CDR3 DNA follows: TGCGCCAGCAGCGCATGGGACAGGGTAGAGACCCAGTACTTC. The encoded protein is CASSAWDRVETQYF.

The chain couples TRBV3-1 to TRBJ2-7; 7 bases line up with TRBD2. The CDR3 is made up of 14 amino acids. V lost 4 bases, J lost 4 bases, and 7 bases stayed unmatched. The V gene's germline CDR1 is LGHDT and CDR2 YNNKEL (reference sequence). CDR3 sequence: CASSLSSGQYEQYF. The CDR3 coding sequence is TGTGCCAGCAGCCTTTCTAGCGGTCAATACGAGCAGTACTTC.